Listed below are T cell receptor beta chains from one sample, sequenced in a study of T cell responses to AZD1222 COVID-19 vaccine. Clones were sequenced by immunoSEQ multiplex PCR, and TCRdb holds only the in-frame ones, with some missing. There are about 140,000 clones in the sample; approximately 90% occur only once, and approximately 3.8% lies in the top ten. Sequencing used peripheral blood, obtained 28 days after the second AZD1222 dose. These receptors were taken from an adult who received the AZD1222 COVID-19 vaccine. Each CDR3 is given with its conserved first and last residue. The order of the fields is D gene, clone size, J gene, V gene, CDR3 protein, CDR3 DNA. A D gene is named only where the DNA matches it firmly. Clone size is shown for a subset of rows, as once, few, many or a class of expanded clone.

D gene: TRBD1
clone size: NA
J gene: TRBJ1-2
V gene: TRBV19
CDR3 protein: CASKQGANYGYTF
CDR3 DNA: TGTGCCAGCAAACAGGGGGCTAACTATGGCTACACCTTC

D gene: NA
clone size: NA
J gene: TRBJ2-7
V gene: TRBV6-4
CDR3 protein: CAKRNRGARSYEQYF
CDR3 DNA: TGTGCCAAGAGAAACAGAGGGGCACGATCCTACGAGCAGTACTTC

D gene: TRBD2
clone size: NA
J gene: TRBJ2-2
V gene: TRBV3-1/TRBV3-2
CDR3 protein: CASSQTLAGGTGELFF
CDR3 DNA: TGTGCCAGCAGCCAAACCCTAGCGGGAGGGACCGGGGAGCTGTTTTTT

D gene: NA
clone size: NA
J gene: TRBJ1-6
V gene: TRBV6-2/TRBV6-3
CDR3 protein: CATSVDPPRSYNSPLHF
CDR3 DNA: TGTGCCACCAGCGTTGACCCGCCCAGGTCCTATAATTCACCCCTCCACTTT

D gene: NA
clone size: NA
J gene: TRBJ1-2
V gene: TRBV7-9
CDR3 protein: CASSLATTYGYTF
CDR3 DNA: TGTGCCAGCAGCTTAGCCACCACCTATGGCTACACCTTC

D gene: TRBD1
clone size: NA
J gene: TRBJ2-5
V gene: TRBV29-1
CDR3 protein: CSVRGQVLRETQYF
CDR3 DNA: TGCAGCGTTCGGGGACAGGTCCTAAGGGAGACCCAGTACTTC

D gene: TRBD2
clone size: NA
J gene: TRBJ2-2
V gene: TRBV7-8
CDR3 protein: CASSLGLAGTGELFF
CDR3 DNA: TGTGCCAGCAGCTTGGGACTAGCTGGAACCGGGGAGCTGTTTTTT

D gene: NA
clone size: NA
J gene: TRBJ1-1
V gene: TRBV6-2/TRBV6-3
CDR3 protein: CASSSGGTEAFF
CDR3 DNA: TGTGCCAGCAGTTCGGGGGGGACTGAAGCTTTCTTT

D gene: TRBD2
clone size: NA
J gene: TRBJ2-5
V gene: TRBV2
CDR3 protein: CASRRTSGKETQYF
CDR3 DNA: TGTGCCAGCAGACGGACTAGCGGGAAGGAGACCCAGTACTTC

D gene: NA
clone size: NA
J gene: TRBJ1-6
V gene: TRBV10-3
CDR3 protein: CATRQVYNSPLHF
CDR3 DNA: TGTGCCACGCGACAGGTTTATAATTCACCCCTCCACTTT

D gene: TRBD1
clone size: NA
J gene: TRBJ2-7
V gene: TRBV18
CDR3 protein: CASSPGQGYYEQYF
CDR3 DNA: TGTGCCAGCTCACCTGGACAGGGATACTACGAGCAGTACTTC

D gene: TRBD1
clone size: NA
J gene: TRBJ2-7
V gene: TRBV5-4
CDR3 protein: CASTGTGGRDEQYF
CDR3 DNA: TGTGCCAGCACCGGGACAGGTGGGAGAGACGAGCAGTACTTC

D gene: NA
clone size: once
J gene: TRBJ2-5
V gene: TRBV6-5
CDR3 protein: CASSYRERETQYF
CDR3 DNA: TGTGCCAGCAGTTACAGGGAACGGGAGACCCAGTACTTC

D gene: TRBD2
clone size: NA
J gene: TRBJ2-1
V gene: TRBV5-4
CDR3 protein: CASSSLAGGLNEQFF
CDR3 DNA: TGTGCCAGCAGCTCGCTAGCGGGGGGGCTCAATGAGCAGTTCTTC

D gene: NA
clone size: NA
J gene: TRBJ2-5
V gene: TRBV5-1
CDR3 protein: CASSHGQGGSGTQYF
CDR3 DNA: TGCGCCAGCAGCCATGGGCAGGGGGGGTCAGGGACCCAGTACTTC

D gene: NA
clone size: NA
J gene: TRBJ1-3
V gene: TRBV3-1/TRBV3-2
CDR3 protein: CASSPWTISGNTIYF
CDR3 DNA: TGTGCCAGCAGCCCCTGGACAATCTCTGGAAACACCATATATTTT

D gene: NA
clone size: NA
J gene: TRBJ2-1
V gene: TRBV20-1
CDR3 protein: CSATLDREQFF
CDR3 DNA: TGCAGTGCTACACTAGACAGAGAGCAGTTCTTC

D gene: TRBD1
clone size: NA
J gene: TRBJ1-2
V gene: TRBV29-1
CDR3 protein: CSVGTGTGGYGYTF
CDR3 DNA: TGCAGCGTGGGGACCGGGACAGGGGGCTATGGCTACACCTTC

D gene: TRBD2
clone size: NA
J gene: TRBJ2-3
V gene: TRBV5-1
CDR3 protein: CASSFASGGSTDTQYF
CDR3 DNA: TGCGCCAGCAGCTTCGCTAGCGGGGGGAGCACAGATACGCAGTATTTT

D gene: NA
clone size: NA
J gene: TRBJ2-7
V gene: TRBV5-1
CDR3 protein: CASSLSGTSYEQYF
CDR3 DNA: TGCGCCAGCAGCCTCTCCGGGACAAGCTACGAGCAGTACTTC

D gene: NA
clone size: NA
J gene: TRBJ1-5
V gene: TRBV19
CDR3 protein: CASSGGAGRQPQHF
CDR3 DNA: TGTGCCAGTAGTGGGGGGGCAGGCCGTCAGCCCCAGCATTTT

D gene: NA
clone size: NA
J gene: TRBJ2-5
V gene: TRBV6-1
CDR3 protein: CASSEMKGGSGETQYF
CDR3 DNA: TGTGCCAGCAGTGAAATGAAAGGGGGATCAGGCGAGACCCAGTACTTC

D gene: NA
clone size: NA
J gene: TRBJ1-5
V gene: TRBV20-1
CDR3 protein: CSAIDTWGSNQPQHF
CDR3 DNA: TGCAGTGCTATTGACACATGGGGGAGCAATCAGCCCCAGCATTTT